The sequence of this T cell receptor (beta chain) was determined in a study of blood T cell repertoires in COVID-19. For the study at large: T cells, B-cell-depleted T cells, or PBMCs supplied cDNA or gDNA.

Produced via immunoSEQ multiplex PCR; TCRdb's table is partial and in-frame only. The sample carries over 150,000 clones, roughly 87% recorded once. Cohort 3 donors counted as recovered after two negative PCRs, clearance, or resolved symptoms. CDR3 length: 15 amino acids. The V end lost 6 bases, the J end lost 7 bases, and 19 bases lay between the germline ends. CDR1 and CDR2 from the germline V gene are SNHLY and FYNNEI. J is TRBJ2-1 and V is TRBV2; perhaps TRBD2 as D (6 bases). What was sequenced was PBMCs or T cells enriched from blood (not recorded which). This TCR came from a woman aged 25-40 years who had recovered from COVID-19. The CDR3 DNA is TGTGCCAGCAGAGCCGGGACTGGGAATCGGAATGAGCAGTTCTTC. Protein sequence: CASRAGTGNRNEQFF.